These 9 T cell receptor beta chains originate from one sample sequenced in a study of T cells in localized non-small cell lung cancer. TCRdb's table, derived via immunoSEQ multiplex PCR, lists solely in-frame clones and lacks some. The repertoire holds 5,000 to 6,500 clones, with 35% to 50% as singletons. The source was lung tumor tissue, collected before any cancer treatment. These receptors were taken from a woman aged 35 to 75 with stage II squamous cell lung carcinoma.

This clone was detected once. The gene calls are TRBV29-1 and TRBJ1-1; no clear D gene. This CDR3 has 13 residues. The V end was cut by 6 bases, the J end by 4 bases, with 15 bases between. Germline V CDR1 and CDR2: SQVTM, ANQGSEA. The CDR3 reads CSVADRMGTEAFF. CDR3 DNA sequence: TGCAGCGTCGCGGACCGGATGGGCACTGAAGCTTTCTTT.

The chain employs TRBV23-1 and TRBJ2-7; no clear D gene. TRBV23-1 is flagged as an ORF with uncertain function. The CDR3 has 14 residues. Trimming removed 6 bases at V and 4 bases at J, with 16 bases between. The CDR3 here is CASSHLEVLYEQYF. The DNA for the CDR3 is TGCGCCAGCAGCCACTTAGAGGTATTGTACGAGCAGTACTTC.

This clone qualifies as medium-sized. The genes are TRBV9 and TRBJ1-1; no reliable D call. Germline V gene sequence: CDR1 SGDLS, CDR2 YYNGEE. CDR3 size: 14 residues. The V gene lost 5 bases and the J gene lost 4 bases, with 15 bases spanning the gap. For the CDR3, the DNA is TGTGCCAGCAGTGAATGGGGTGGAAGCACTGAAGCTTTCTTT. Residues: CASSEWGGSTEAFF.

The chain combines TRBV29-1 with TRBJ2-5; tentatively, D is TRBD2 (5 bases). This CDR3 has 12 residues. CDR1 is SQVTM, CDR2 ANQGSEA, per germline. V lost 5 bases to trimming and J lost 1 base, with 8 bases between them. CDR3 sequence (DNA): TGCAGCGTTAGAAGCGGCCAAGAGACCCAGTACTTC. Protein: CSVRSGQETQYF.

The sample holds a few counts of this clone. The V gene is TRBV11-3, the J gene TRBJ2-7; maybe TRBD2 (6 bases). The germline V gene has CDR1 SGHNT and CDR2 YENEEA. The CDR3 sequence is 15 residues long. V was shortened by 5 bases and J by 5 bases, with 19 bases between the two germline ends. CDR3 nucleotide sequence: TGTGCCAGCAGCCTCCAAGGCGGGGCGATGAACGAGCAGTACGTC. Translation gives CASSLQGGAMNEQYV.

The genes are TRBV6-8 and TRBJ2-1; D possibly corresponds to TRBD2 (6 bases). CDR1 is MNHGY and CDR2 is SAAAGT in the germline V gene. V was shortened by 5 bases and J by 4 bases, with 12 bases between the two germline ends. This CDR3 has 14 residues. The DNA of the CDR3 is TGTGCCAGCAGTGGAGGGCCTTGGTACAATGAGCAGTTCTTC. As protein: CASSGGPWYNEQFF.

In this sample, this clone turned up a few times. The chain uses TRBV10-2 and TRBJ2-5; a weak D match, TRBD1 (5 bases). This CDR3 spans 13 amino acids. V was trimmed by 4 bases and J by 3 bases, leaving 9 bases between them. Germline V gene lookup returns CDR1 WSHSY and CDR2 SAAADI. CDR3 amino acids: CASSVQGEETQYF. In nucleotides, the CDR3 is TGCGCCAGCAGTGTGCAGGGTGAAGAGACCCAGTACTTC.

This rearrangement joins TRBV2 to TRBJ2-7, with D possibly TRBD1 on 6 matching bases. The CDR3 is made up of 13 amino acids. Germline assignment: CDR1 SNHLY and CDR2 FYNNEI. The V gene lost 7 bases and the J gene lost 6 bases, with 16 bases spanning the gap. The CDR3 coding sequence is TGTGCCAGCAAGGGGGTAGAATTAGGCGAGCAGTACTTC. This encodes CASKGVELGEQYF.

This clone showed up just a few times. This sequence joins TRBV9 and TRBJ2-1, with 10 bases fitting TRBD2. The CDR3 consists of 16 residues. The germline CDR1 and CDR2 sequences are SGDLS and YYNGEE. V trimming: 0 bases; J trimming: 5 bases; junction bases outside the gene matches: 5. The CDR3 protein is CASSVELAGLNNEQFF. The CDR3 DNA is TGTGCCAGCAGCGTAGAACTAGCGGGGCTAAACAATGAGCAGTTCTTC.